Presented here are 13 T cell receptor beta chains from one specimen sequenced in a study of blood T cell repertoires in COVID-19. This table comes from immunoSEQ multiplex PCR, and its TCRdb copy is limited to in-frame clones, with some not included. The sample contains around 73,000 clones, 82% of which appear only once. Material: peripheral blood. Receptors originate from a woman aged 60 to 75 with acute or convalescent COVID-19.

This clone showed up just a few times. This chain uses TRBV7-3 with TRBJ2-2; 8 bases align to TRBD2. CDR3 size: 14 residues. The J segment lost 10 bases and the V segment lost 2 bases, leaving 6 bases of the junction unmatched. Per germline, CDR1 SGHTA and CDR2 FQGTGA. The CDR3, as DNA: TGTGCCAGCAGCTTACTGGGACTAGGTCCGGAGCTGTTTTTT. Amino acid sequence: CASSLLGLGPELFF.

The chain is built from TRBV6-1 and TRBJ2-3; 11 bases align to TRBD2. V lost 2 bases to trimming and J lost 5 bases; unmatched junction nucleotides: 3. The CDR3 length is 15 residues. Germline V CDR1 and CDR2: MNHNS, SASEGT. CDR3 amino acids: CASSETLAGGDTQYF. The DNA for the CDR3 is TGTGCCAGCAGTGAAACCCTAGCGGGAGGAGATACGCAGTATTTT.

The rearrangement uses TRBV5-1 and TRBJ1-4; D gene uncertain. The CDR3 is made up of 15 amino acids. The ends were cut back, 3 bases at V and 7 bases at J, with 16 bases in the middle. Germline CDR1 SGHRS, CDR2 YFSETQ. CDR3 amino acids: CASSSDLRQGEKLFF. CDR3 sequence (DNA): TGCGCCAGCAGCTCGGATTTAAGACAAGGTGAAAAACTGTTTTTT.

This clone was seen only a few times. J is TRBJ2-7 and V is TRBV11-3, with 7 bases that match TRBD1. Germline loops: CDR1 SGHNT, CDR2 YENEEA. The CDR3 is made up of 15 amino acids. V trimming: 3 bases; J trimming: 0 bases; junction bases outside the gene matches: 5. The chain's CDR3 is CASSLLRDSSYEQYF. Here the CDR3 DNA reads TGTGCCAGCAGCTTGCTTAGGGACAGCTCCTACGAGCAGTACTTC.

This clone was picked up one time. The chain employs TRBV19 and TRBJ2-7; no clear D. V was pared by 6 bases and J by 6 bases, with 18 bases between. The CDR3 is 14 amino acids. Germline V gene lookup returns CDR1 LNHDA and CDR2 SQIVND (reference sequence). Written as DNA, the CDR3 is TGTGCCAGTAGCCCGACTGTCACCCCTGGCGAGCAGTACTTC. Encoded protein: CASSPTVTPGEQYF.

The chain is built from TRBV27 and TRBJ2-3; the match to TRBD1 covers 7 bases. The CDR3 sequence is 15 residues long. V dropped 5 bases and J dropped 2; count of bases not matched to a gene: 7. CDR1 and CDR2 from the germline V gene are MNHEY and SMNVEV (reference sequence). CDR3 residues: CASSPRQGITDTQYF. For the CDR3, the DNA is TGTGCCAGCAGTCCCCGACAGGGAATCACAGATACGCAGTATTTT.

V is TRBV28 and J is TRBJ1-2; D remains unclear. The germline V and J ends were trimmed by 2 bases and 10 bases, with 17 bases remaining between them. The CDR3 spans 14 residues. CDR1 MDHEN and CDR2 SYDVKM come from the germline V gene. The chain's CDR3 is CASSLEVAGLLYTF. The CDR3 DNA reads TGTGCCAGCAGTTTAGAGGTGGCGGGTCTTCTCTACACCTTC.

The rearrangement uses TRBV3-1 (or the pseudogene TRBV3-2) and TRBJ2-7; TRBD1 is a possible D gene (5 bases). CDR1 and CDR2 (germline): LGHDT, YNNKEL (reference sequence). The CDR3 has 13 amino acids. Trimming pared 4 bases from V and 3 bases from J, leaving 10 bases between. CDR3 loop: CASSLSTVYEQYF. The CDR3 DNA sequence: TGTGCCAGCAGCCTGTCGACAGTCTACGAGCAGTACTTC.

The gene calls are TRBV7-9 and TRBJ1-1; D perhaps matches TRBD1 (5 bases). The CDR3 loop spans 14 amino acids. CDR1 SEHNR and CDR2 FQNEAQ come from the germline V gene (reference sequence). Between the trimmed V and J ends, which lost 5 bases and 5 bases, there was a span of 15 bases. The DNA of the CDR3 is TGTGCCAGCAGCCCAACTACGGGGGAGACTGAAGCTTTCTTT. Protein: CASSPTTGETEAFF.

The V call is TRBV30, the J call TRBJ2-1, with 9 bases lining up with TRBD2. Germline values: CDR1 GTSNPN, CDR2 SVGIG (reference sequence). Germline trimming cut 8 bases from V and 0 bases from J; bases unmatched to any gene: 17. CDR3 size: 18 residues. The CDR3, as DNA: TGTGCCCAAGGGGGCGGGAGGGCCGCCTCTACCTCCTACAATGAGCAGTTCTTC. It specifies CAQGGGRAASTSYNEQFF.

CDR3 DNA sequence: TGTGCCAGCAGTTATCGGGACAGGGATGTTGGCTACACCTTC. It yields the protein CASSYRDRDVGYTF. The chain has TRBV28 and TRBJ1-2; 9 nucleotides align to TRBD1. CDR3 length: 14 amino acids. Germline V gives CDR1 MDHEN, CDR2 SYDVKM. The ends lost 4 bases at V and 7 bases at J; junction bases unmatched: 7.

The chain links TRBV6-5 to TRBJ1-3, with 7 bases fitting TRBD1. V shed 6 bases, J shed 3 bases, and the junction held 8 bases outside the gene matches. This CDR3 is 15 amino acids long. Germline CDR1 MNHEY, CDR2 SVGAGI. The CDR3 bases are TGTGCCAGCAGGGGGTCGACAGGGAATGGAAACACCATATATTTT. This gives the protein CASRGSTGNGNTIYF.

This clone has just one count. The rearrangement joins TRBV30 to TRBJ1-1; D is possibly TRBD1 (6 bases). There are 13 residues in the CDR3. CDR1 GTSNPN and CDR2 SVGIG come from the germline V gene (reference sequence). V was cut by 3 bases and J by 10 bases, with 18 bases left in between. The CDR3 DNA reads TGTGCCTGGAGCGCACAGGGCTTGATCTCAGCTTTCTTT. The encoded protein is CAWSAQGLISAFF.